The next 2 T cell receptor beta chains were all read from a single sample in a study of metastatic and nonmetastatic thyroid tumors. MiXCR re-clonotyped the PCR reads for TCRdb. The table records roughly 23,000 clones, about 14% of them present only once. All patients reached thyroid surgery having received no treatment beforehand. The sequenced material came from tumor tissue. These receptors all stem from a female donor with papillary thyroid cancer or a benign thyroid nodule (not recorded which). Some clones in this sample may be carry-over from other donors' samples.

Within the sample, this clone is medium-sized. The chain carries TRBV5-1 and TRBJ1-3, with D tentatively TRBD1 (5 bases). The germline CDR1 and CDR2 sequences are SGHRS and YFSETQ. Trimming removed 6 bases from V and 2 bases from J, with 12 bases in between. CDR3 length: 14 amino acids. The CDR3 bases are TGCGCCAGCAAACCCGGGGCTCCTGGAAACACCATATATTTT. Its protein product is CASKPGAPGNTIYF.

This clone qualifies as medium-sized (0.01 to 0.1%). This rearrangement joins TRBV6-1 to TRBJ1-1, with D perhaps TRBD1 (5 bases). CDR3 size: 13 residues. CDR1 and CDR2 (germline): MNHNS, SASEGT. The V end lost 5 bases, the J end lost 5 bases, and 12 bases lay between the germline ends. CDR3 amino acids: CASSPAEGTEAFF. The CDR3 nucleotides read TGTGCCAGCAGTCCCGCTGAGGGGACTGAAGCTTTCTTT.